These 25 T cell receptor beta chains originate from one sample sequenced in a study of blood T cells in healthy people across ages. The use of a sample-barcoded 5' primer and a J-beta primer mix characterized a second PCR of about 7 to 12 cycles. Via MiXCR, TCRdb re-called the 5' RACE reads, giving one row per CDR3 protein. The sample consists of 600,000 to 800,000 distinct CDR3 sequences, roughly 20% of them appearing once. Sample: blood. These receptors were collected from a man between 65 and 85 years old in good health.

The V call is TRBV12-3 or TRBV12-4, the J call TRBJ2-7; 13 nucleotides line up with TRBD2. This CDR3 is 20 amino acids long. J gave up 6 bases and V 2 bases, and 19 bases lay outside the gene matches. As DNA, the CDR3 is TGTGCCAGCAGTTTACCGGACACCCCCGGGACTAGCGGGATGTTGGGCGAGCAGTACTTC. Its protein is CASSLPDTPGTSGMLGEQYF.

The chain recombines TRBV10-3 with TRBJ2-6; D gene unclear. V lost 7 bases, J lost 1 base, and 23 bases lay in between. Looked up from germline, CDR1 is ENHRY and CDR2 is SYGVKD. The CDR3 runs to 19 residues. Here the CDR3 DNA reads TGTGCCATCACATATTGGAGAGCAGACCCGGAGTCTGGGGCCAACGTCCTGACTTTC. It specifies CAITYWRADPESGANVLTF.

This clonotype was counted only a few times. The rearrangement links TRBV5-1 to TRBJ1-2; D remains ambiguous. Germline V CDR1 and CDR2: SGHRS, YFSETQ. The CDR3 runs 15 residues. V lost 0 bases and J lost 4, with 13 bases in between. The CDR3 reads CASSLGPVAFYGYTF. DNA for the CDR3: TGCGCCAGCAGCTTGGGTCCAGTGGCTTTCTATGGCTACACCTTC.

CDR3 region: CSATVSGELFF. CDR3 DNA sequence: TGCAGCGCCACGGTGTCCGGGGAGCTGTTTTTT. The chain carries TRBV29-1 and TRBJ2-2; D uncertain. CDR1 is SQVTM and CDR2 is ANQGSEA in the germline V gene. Trimming left V 7 bases short and J 6 bases short, with 9 bases between. This CDR3 spans 11 amino acids.

This clonotype turned up a few times. The chain recombines TRBV5-1 with TRBJ1-6, with 10 bases aligning to TRBD1. This CDR3 spans 14 amino acids. The ends lost 4 bases at V and 7 bases at J; junction bases unmatched: 2. Germline CDR1 reads SGHRS; CDR2 reads YFSETQ. The CDR3 DNA is TGCGCCAGCAGCGGGGGACAGGGGAATTCACCCCTCCACTTT. Protein sequence: CASSGGQGNSPLHF.

This rearrangement joins TRBV29-1 to TRBJ2-7, with TRBD2 identical over 12 bases. Germline-derived CDR1 and CDR2 are SQVTM and ANQGSEA. The CDR3 loop spans 13 amino acids. V was pared by 2 bases and J by 4 bases, with 0 bases of the junction left unmatched. This CDR3 is CSVELAGGYEQYF. The DNA of the CDR3 is TGCAGCGTTGAACTAGCGGGAGGGTACGAGCAGTACTTC.

The chain carries TRBV10-3 and TRBJ1-2; 7 bases match TRBD1. V dropped 11 bases and J dropped 4; count of bases not matched to a gene: 7. The germline CDR1 and CDR2 sequences are ENHRY and SYGVKD. CDR3 length equals 12 residues. The CDR3 reads CAGGTVRYGYTF. CDR3 sequence (DNA): TGTGCCGGAGGGACAGTTCGCTATGGCTACACCTTC.

This chain joins TRBV20-1 and TRBJ2-3, with D hard to call. The length of the CDR3 is 19 residues. Trimming took 0 bases from V and 2 from J, leaving 24 bases between them. The V gene's germline CDR1 is DFQATT and CDR2 SNEGSKA (reference sequence). CDR3 protein: CSARDEFFGRTSLTDTQYF. The CDR3 DNA reads TGCAGTGCTAGAGATGAATTTTTTGGCAGAACCAGCCTCACAGATACGCAGTATTTT.

This clonotype was seen only a few times. The J gene is TRBJ2-3, the V gene TRBV7-9; 7 bases are shared with TRBD1. Trimming at V came to 2 bases and at J to 5 bases, leaving 10 bases not matched to a gene. This CDR3 is built from 16 residues. The germline V gene encodes CDR1 SEHNR and CDR2 FQNEAQ (reference sequence). This CDR3 is CASSLFTGESLDTQYF. CDR3 in DNA: TGTGCCAGCAGCTTATTTACAGGGGAGTCGTTAGATACGCAGTATTTT.

This clonotype was counted many times. The chain recombines TRBV3-1 with TRBJ2-6; D possibly corresponds to TRBD1 (5 bases). CDR3 size: 13 residues. The germline V gene has CDR1 LGHDT and CDR2 YNNKEL (reference sequence). The CDR3 here is CVWGLRGANVLTF. The DNA for the CDR3 is TGTGTCTGGGGCCTCCGCGGGGCCAACGTCCTGACTTTC.

This clonotype was picked up a small number of times. The rearrangement joins TRBV3-1 to TRBJ2-1, with D possibly TRBD2 on 5 matching bases. The V gene lost 4 bases and the J gene lost 0 bases, with 13 bases spanning the gap. The germline CDR1 and CDR2 sequences are LGHDT and YNNKEL (reference sequence). CDR3 length: 16 residues. The CDR3 sequence is CASSPDPGSSYNEQFF. The CDR3 nucleotides read TGTGCCAGCAGCCCCGACCCGGGAAGCTCCTACAATGAGCAGTTCTTC.

The rearrangement uses TRBV23-1 and TRBJ1-1, with TRBD1 as a possible D gene (5 bases). TRBV23-1 is placed among ORFs of uncertain function. The CDR3 is made up of 16 amino acids. The V end was cut by 4 bases, the J end by 0 bases, with 15 bases between. For the CDR3, the DNA is TGCGCCAGCAGTCCACCCCTACAGGAAATGAACACTGAAGCTTTCTTT. This sequence encodes CASSPPLQEMNTEAFF.

The chain combines TRBV5-1 with TRBJ2-7, with 11 positions matching TRBD2. This CDR3 is built from 15 residues. CDR1 SGHRS and CDR2 YFSETQ come from the germline V gene. The junction had 7 bases not matched to a gene; V was cut back by 4 bases and J by 4 bases. The CDR3 bases are TGCGCCAGCAGCGATAGCGGGAGGGCCGAATACGAGCAGTACTTC. This sequence encodes CASSDSGRAEYEQYF.

This clonotype was counted ten times or more. The CDR3, as DNA: TGTGCCAGCAAACTAGCGGGAGATTACAATGAGCAGTTCTTC. Amino acids: CASKLAGDYNEQFF. The chain carries TRBV28 and TRBJ2-1; TRBD2 matches at 11 bases. Trimming cost V 7 bases and J 4 bases; bases outside gene matches: 3. This CDR3 has 14 amino acids. Germline-derived CDR1 and CDR2 are MDHEN and SYDVKM.

The table lists this clonotype with a few counts. The chain's CDR3 is CASSLDPGAYEQYF. CDR3 bases: TGCGCCAGCAGCTTGGATCCAGGAGCCTACGAGCAGTACTTC. The chain carries TRBV5-1 and TRBJ2-7; no definite D call. The CDR3 contains 14 residues. With 0 bases removed from V and 2 bases from J, the gap between germline ends came to 9 bases. CDR1 is SGHRS, CDR2 YFSETQ, per germline.

This clonotype was seen a few times. The chain's CDR3 is CASSEESGRTQYF. The DNA for the CDR3 is TGTGCCAGCAGTGAAGAAAGCGGGAGGACCCAGTACTTC. The rearrangement uses TRBV2 and TRBJ2-5, with TRBD2 identical over 8 bases. CDR3 size: 13 residues. Germline lookup yields CDR1 SNHLY and CDR2 FYNNEI. Trimming cost V 1 base and J 7 bases; bases outside gene matches: 2.

This clonotype has a handful of counts. The J gene is TRBJ2-5, the V gene TRBV18; 10 nucleotides line up with TRBD1. The closer fit of TRBJ2-7 to the DNA end suggests the J call may be wrong. The CDR3 spans 15 residues. Germline CDR1 reads KGHSH; CDR2 reads LQKENI. CDR3 amino acids: CASSQGTGVSYEQYF. The CDR3, as DNA: TGTGCCAGCTCACAAGGGACAGGGGTATCCTACGAGCAGTACTTC.

This clonotype appeared many times. The chain links TRBV9 to TRBJ2-1; TRBD2 agrees at 11 bases. CDR1 is SGDLS, CDR2 YYNGEE, per germline. CDR3 length: 15 amino acids. After removal of 4 bases from V and 3 bases from J, the junction contained 3 bases not matched to a gene. In DNA, the CDR3 is TGTGCCAGCAGCCCTACTAGCGGGGGCTACAATGAGCAGTTCTTC. Its translation: CASSPTSGGYNEQFF.

The chain couples TRBV6-6 to TRBJ2-1, with D tentatively TRBD1 (6 bases). This CDR3 contains 15 residues. The germline V gene has CDR1 MNHNY and CDR2 SVGAGI (reference sequence). The germline V and J ends were trimmed by 2 bases and 6 bases, with 14 bases remaining between them. The CDR3 reads CASSYRGGFGNEQFF. CDR3 sequence (DNA): TGTGCCAGCAGTTACAGAGGGGGATTTGGCAATGAGCAGTTCTTC.

The J gene is TRBJ2-4, the V gene TRBV6-2 or TRBV6-3; 9 bases map to TRBD1. This CDR3 has 11 residues. V shed 5 bases, J shed 14 bases, and the junction held 4 bases outside the gene matches. Germline-derived CDR1 and CDR2 are MNHEY and SVGEGT. The CDR3 here is CASSTGQGEYF. The CDR3 region has the DNA TGTGCCAGCAGTACGGGACAGGGAGAGTACTTC.

V is TRBV20-1 and J is TRBJ2-3, with D tentatively TRBD1 or TRBD2 (5 bases each). Germline V CDR1 and CDR2: DFQATT, SNEGSKA (reference sequence). The CDR3 totals 15 residues. V lost 5 bases to trimming and J lost 0 bases, with 15 bases between them. CDR3 DNA: TGCAGTGCTGGGACCGAATGGCTAAGCACAGATACGCAGTATTTT. Protein product: CSAGTEWLSTDTQYF.

The sample holds a few counts of this clonotype. V usage is TRBV5-1 and J usage is TRBJ2-5, with D perhaps TRBD1 or TRBD2 (5 bases each). The CDR3 runs 16 residues. V lost 2 bases to trimming and J lost 5 bases, with 19 bases between them. Germline CDR1 SGHRS, CDR2 YFSETQ. In nucleotides, the CDR3 is TGCGCCAGCAGCTTCGTCCGGGACCTCCGTTGGGAGACCCAGTACTTC. Translating it yields CASSFVRDLRWETQYF. Based on the CDR3 plus reference TRBV5-1 and TRBJ2-5, the full variable domain is KAGVTQTPRYLIKTRGQQVTLSCSPISGHRSVSWYQQTPGQGLQFLFEYFSETQRNKGNFPGRFSGRQFSNSRSEMNVSTLELGDSALYLCASSFVRDLRWETQYFGPGTRLLVL.

This clonotype was observed a few times. At one boundary the junction diverges from the germline segment, which might be a read error. This rearrangement joins TRBV7-2 to TRBJ2-4; no definite D call. The germline V gene encodes CDR1 SGHTA and CDR2 FQGNSA. This CDR3 region has 16 residues. The CDR3 sequence is CASSIARARAKNIQYF. The CDR3 nucleotides read TGTGCCAGCAGCATAGCCCGAGCTCGAGCCAAAAACATTCAGTACTTC.

This clonotype was seen a handful of times. V and J are TRBV25-1 and TRBJ2-7, with 10 positions matching TRBD1. With V trimmed by 10 bases and J by 5 bases, 5 bases remained unmatched. The CDR3 runs 12 residues. CDR1 is MGHDK and CDR2 is SYGVNS in the germline V gene. This CDR3 reads CANRQGAHEQYF. CDR3 coding DNA: TGTGCCAACAGACAGGGGGCCCACGAGCAGTACTTC.

The sample holds a few counts of this clonotype. V usage is TRBV12-3 or TRBV12-4 and J usage is TRBJ2-5; D may be TRBD1 (6 bases). The J call is doubtful: the DNA matches TRBJ2-1 better. CDR3 size: 13 residues. CDR3 nucleotide sequence: TGTGCCAGCAGTTTAAATCCCGGGACAGAGCAGTTCTTC. Encoded protein: CASSLNPGTEQFF.